This T cell receptor (beta chain) originates from a study of T cell repertoires in cytomegalovirus infection. Study-level information: Matching HLA type, along with CMV infection, was indicated by public TCR beta signatures.

This clonotype was seen ten or more times. As yet, its antigen is unknown. Overall study results and limits: Cumulative public TCR beta family frequency identified carriers of CMV plus the relevant HLA. Ex vivo, HLA-C-restricted CMV-specific TCR beta clonotypes prevailed over the rest of the response.

Germline-derived CDR1 and CDR2 are SGHRS and YFSETQ. The CDR3 consists of 14 residues. Trimming took off 4 bases at V and 5 bases at J, with 16 bases between the two ends. TCRdb re-called the reads through MiXCR, storing one row per CDR3 protein. The table has fewer than 250,000 distinct CDR3 sequences, approximately 13% seen once. Sequencing used PBMCs. The clonotype comes from a human donor in good health (CMV status not recorded). Some clones in this sample may be carry-over from other donors' samples. The chain combines TRBV5-1 with TRBJ2-7; D uncertain. The CDR3: CASSRTAGGNEQYF. The CDR3 DNA is TGCGCCAGCAGCCGGACCGCCGGCGGAAACGAGCAGTACTTC.